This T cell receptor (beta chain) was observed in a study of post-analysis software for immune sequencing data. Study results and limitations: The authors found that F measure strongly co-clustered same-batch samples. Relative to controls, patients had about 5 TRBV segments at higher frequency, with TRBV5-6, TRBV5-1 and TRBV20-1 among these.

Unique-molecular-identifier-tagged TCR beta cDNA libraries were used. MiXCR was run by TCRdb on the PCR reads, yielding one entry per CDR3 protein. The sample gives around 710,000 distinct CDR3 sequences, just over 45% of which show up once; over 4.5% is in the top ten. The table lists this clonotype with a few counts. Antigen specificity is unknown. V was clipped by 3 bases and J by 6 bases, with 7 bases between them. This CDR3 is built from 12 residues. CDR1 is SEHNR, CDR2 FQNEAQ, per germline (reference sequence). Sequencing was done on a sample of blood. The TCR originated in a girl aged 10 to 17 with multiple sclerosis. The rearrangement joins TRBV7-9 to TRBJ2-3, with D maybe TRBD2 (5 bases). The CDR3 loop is CASSFEGDTQYF. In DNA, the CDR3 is TGTGCCAGCAGCTTCGAGGGTGATACGCAGTATTTT.